The clone carrying this T cell receptor beta chain was seen more than once but under ten times. These data belong to a study of identical twins. Trimming removed 1 base from V and 2 bases from J, with 8 bases in between. Per germline, CDR1 SQVTM and CDR2 ANQGSEA. The CDR3 loop spans 14 amino acids. TCRdb fed the 5' RACE reads into MiXCR, producing one record per CDR3 protein. The repertoire holds some 710,000 distinct CDR3 sequences, with 5.5% to 6.5% as singletons. The receptor's source is a man younger than 35 in good health. The chain combines TRBV29-1 with TRBJ2-2; D gene uncertain. Sequencing was performed on naive T cells sorted from blood. Here the CDR3 reads CSVEAELNTGELFF. The DNA of the CDR3 is TGCAGCGTTGAAGCGGAGCTCAACACCGGGGAGCTGTTTTTT.